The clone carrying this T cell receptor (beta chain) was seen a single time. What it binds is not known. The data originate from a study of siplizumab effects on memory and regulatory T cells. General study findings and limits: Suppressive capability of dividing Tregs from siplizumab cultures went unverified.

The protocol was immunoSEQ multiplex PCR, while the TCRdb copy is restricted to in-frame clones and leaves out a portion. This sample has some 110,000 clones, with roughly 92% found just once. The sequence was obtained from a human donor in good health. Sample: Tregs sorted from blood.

The CDR3 here is CASSLGPSTDTQYF. In DNA form, the CDR3 reads TGTGCCAGCAGCTTAGGCCCAAGCACAGATACGCAGTATTTT. The J gene is TRBJ2-3, the V gene TRBV7-2, with D unclear. The V and J ends lost 1 base and 0 bases respectively, with 5 bases between them. Germline V CDR1 and CDR2: SGHTA, FQGNSA. The CDR3 spans 14 residues.